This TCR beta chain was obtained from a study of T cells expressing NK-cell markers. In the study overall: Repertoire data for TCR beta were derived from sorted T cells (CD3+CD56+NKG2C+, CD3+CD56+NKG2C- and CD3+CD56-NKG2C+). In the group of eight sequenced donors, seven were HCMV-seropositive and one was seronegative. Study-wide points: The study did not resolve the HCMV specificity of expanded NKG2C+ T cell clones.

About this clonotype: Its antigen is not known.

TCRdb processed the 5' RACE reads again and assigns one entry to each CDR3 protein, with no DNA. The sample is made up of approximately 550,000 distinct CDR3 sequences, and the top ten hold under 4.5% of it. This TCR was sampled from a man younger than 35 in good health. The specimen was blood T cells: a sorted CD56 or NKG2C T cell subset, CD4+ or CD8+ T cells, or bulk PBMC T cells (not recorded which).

CDR3 protein: CASCWIVSDTQYF. The rearrangement links TRBV12-3 or TRBV12-4 to TRBJ2-3. The CDR3 runs to 13 residues.